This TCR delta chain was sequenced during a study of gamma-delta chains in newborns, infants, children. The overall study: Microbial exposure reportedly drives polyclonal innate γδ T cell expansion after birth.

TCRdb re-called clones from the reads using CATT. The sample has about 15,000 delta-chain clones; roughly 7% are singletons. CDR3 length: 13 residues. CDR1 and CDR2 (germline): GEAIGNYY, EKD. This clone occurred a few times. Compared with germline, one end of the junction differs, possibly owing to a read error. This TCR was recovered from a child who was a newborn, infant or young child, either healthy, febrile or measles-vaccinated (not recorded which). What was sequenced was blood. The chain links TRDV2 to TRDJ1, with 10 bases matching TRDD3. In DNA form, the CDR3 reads TGTGCCTGTGACACCGGGGGATACGATAAACTCACCTTT. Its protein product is CACDTGGYDKLTF.